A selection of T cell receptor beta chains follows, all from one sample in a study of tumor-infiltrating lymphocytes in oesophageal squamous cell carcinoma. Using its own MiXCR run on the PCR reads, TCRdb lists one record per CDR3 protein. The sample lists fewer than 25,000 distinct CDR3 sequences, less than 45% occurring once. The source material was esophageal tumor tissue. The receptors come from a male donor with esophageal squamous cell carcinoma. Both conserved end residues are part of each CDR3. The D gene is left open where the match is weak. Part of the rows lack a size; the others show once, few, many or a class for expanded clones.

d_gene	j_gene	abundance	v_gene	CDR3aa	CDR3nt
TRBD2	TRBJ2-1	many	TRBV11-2	CASSLGSRGRINEQFF	TGTGCCAGCAGCTTAGGGTCTCGCGGGAGGATCAATGAGCAGTTCTTC
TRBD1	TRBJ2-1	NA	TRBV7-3	CASSLSSGGNEQFF	TGTGCCAGCAGCTTAAGTTCAGGGGGCAATGAGCAGTTCTTC
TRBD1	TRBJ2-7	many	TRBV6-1	CASRLKGTGPFYEQYF	TGTGCCAGCAGACTAAAGGGGACAGGACCTTTTTACGAGCAGTACTTC
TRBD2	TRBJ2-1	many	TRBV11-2	CASSLDIGAGGQFF	TGTGCCAGCAGCTTAGATATCGGGGCGGGGGGGCAGTTCTTC
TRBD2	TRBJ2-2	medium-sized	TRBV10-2	CASLGQPGLATGELFF	TGCGCCAGCTTAGGACAACCGGGACTAGCAACCGGGGAGCTGTTTTTT
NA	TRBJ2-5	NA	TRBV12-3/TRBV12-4	CASSSWEETQYF	TGTGCCAGCAGCTCCTGGGAAGAGACCCAGTACTTC
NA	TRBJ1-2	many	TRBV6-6	CASSYSYVAGPWGYTF	TGTGCCAGCAGTTACTCCTACGTTGCAGGTCCTTGGGGCTACACCTTC
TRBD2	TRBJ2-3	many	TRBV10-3	CAISSSGTNTDTQYF	TGTGCCATCAGTTCTAGCGGGACGAACACAGATACGCAGTATTTT
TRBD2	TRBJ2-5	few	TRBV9	CASSPRLAGGPLQETQYF	TGTGCCAGCAGCCCTCGACTAGCGGGAGGACCACTTCAAGAGACCCAGTACTTC
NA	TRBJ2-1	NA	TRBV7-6	CASSLEYEQFF	TGTGCCAGCAGCTTAGAATATGAGCAGTTCTTC
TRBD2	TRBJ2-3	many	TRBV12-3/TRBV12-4	CASSFARTSGGGVTDTQYF	TGTGCCAGCAGTTTCGCCCGGACTAGCGGGGGGGGGGTCACAGATACGCAGTATTTT
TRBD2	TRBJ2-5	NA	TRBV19	CASSSYPGGSETQYF	TGTGCCAGTAGTAGCTACCCCGGGGGGTCGGAGACCCAGTACTTC
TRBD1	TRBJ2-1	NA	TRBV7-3	CASSFGPYHRDSYNEQFF	TGTGCCAGCAGCTTTGGTCCCTACCATCGGGACAGTTACAATGAGCAGTTCTTC
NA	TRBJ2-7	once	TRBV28	CASRVRTSYEQYF	TGTGCCAGCAGGGTCCGGACCTCCTACGAGCAGTACTTC
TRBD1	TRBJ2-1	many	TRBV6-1	CASSARTGEQFF	TGTGCCAGCAGCGCCCGGACAGGTGAGCAGTTCTTC
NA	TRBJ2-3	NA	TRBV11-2	CASSPSVGGGYTQYF	TGTGCCAGCAGCCCTTCCGTCGGGGGCGGATATACGCAGTATTTT
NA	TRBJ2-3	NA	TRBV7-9	CASSPGDRSFSTDTQYF	TGTGCCAGCAGCCCAGGAGACAGGAGCTTTTCCACAGATACGCAGTATTTT
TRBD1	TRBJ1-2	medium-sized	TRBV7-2	CASSPQGGIYYGYTF	TGTGCCAGCAGCCCTCAGGGGGGTATATACTATGGCTACACCTTC
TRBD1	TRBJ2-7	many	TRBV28	CASSSGTGVSYEQYF	TGTGCCAGCAGTTCCGGGACAGGGGTCTCCTACGAGCAGTACTTC
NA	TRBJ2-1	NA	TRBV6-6	CASSTLGGYEQFF	TGTGCCAGCAGTACACTAGGAGGCTATGAGCAGTTCTTC
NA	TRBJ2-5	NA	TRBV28	CASTLGVTQYF	TGTGCCAGCACTCTTGGGGTGACCCAGTACTTC
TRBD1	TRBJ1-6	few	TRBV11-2	CASSPRQGVVISPLHF	TGTGCCAGCAGCCCGAGACAGGGTGTGGTTATTTCACCCCTCCACTTT
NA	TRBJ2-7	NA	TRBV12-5	CASGLDLYEQYF	TGTGCTAGTGGTCTTGACCTCTACGAGCAGTACTTC
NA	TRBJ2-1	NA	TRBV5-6	CASSPLAGWDNEQFF	TGTGCCAGCAGCCCCTTGGCAGGGTGGGACAATGAGCAGTTCTTC
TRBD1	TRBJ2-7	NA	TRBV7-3	CASSPRQGSGELYF	TGTGCCAGCAGCCCCAGACAGGGGTCCGGGGAGCTGTACTTC
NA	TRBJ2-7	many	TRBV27	CATQNLVSYEQYF	TGTGCCACCCAAAACCTCGTCTCCTACGAGCAGTACTTC
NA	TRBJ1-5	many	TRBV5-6	CASSLVGSNQPQHF	TGTGCCAGCAGCTTGGTAGGTAGCAATCAGCCCCAGCATTTT
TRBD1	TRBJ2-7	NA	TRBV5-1	CASRQGTAPYEQYF	TGCGCCAGCCGTCAAGGGACAGCTCCCTACGAGCAGTACTTC
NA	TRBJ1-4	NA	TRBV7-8	CASSPESNLWSNEKLFF	TGTGCCAGCAGCCCTGAATCGAATCTGTGGAGTAATGAAAAACTGTTTTTT
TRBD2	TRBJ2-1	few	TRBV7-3	CASSPSSGAQGEQFF	TGTGCCAGCAGCCCCTCTAGCGGGGCTCAGGGCGAGCAGTTCTTC
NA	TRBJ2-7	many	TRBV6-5	CASSYLLTVIYEQYF	TGTGCCAGCAGTTACCTCCTGACAGTCATCTACGAGCAGTACTTC
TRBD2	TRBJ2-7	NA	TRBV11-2	CASSPFPTSGRDTDTQYF	TGTGCCAGCAGCCCCTTCCCGACTAGCGGGAGAGACACAGATACGCAGTACTTC
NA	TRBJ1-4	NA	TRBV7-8	CASGLVWTFNGKLFF	TGTGCCAGCGGCTTAGTTTGGACTTTTAATGGAAAACTGTTTTTT
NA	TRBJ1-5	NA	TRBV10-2	CASSDWGNQPQHF	TGCGCCAGCAGTGATTGGGGCAATCAGCCCCAGCATTTT
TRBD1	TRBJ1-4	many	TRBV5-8	CASSLGTDGTNEKLFF	TGTGCCAGCAGCTTAGGGACAGATGGAACTAATGAAAAACTGTTTTTT
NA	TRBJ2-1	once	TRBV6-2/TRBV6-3	CASSYTGRRARYNEQFF	TGTGCCAGCAGTTACACTGGGCGCAGGGCGCGCTACAATGAGCAGTTCTTC
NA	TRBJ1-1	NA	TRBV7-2	CASSLDLGLNTEAFF	TGTGCCAGCAGCTTAGATCTTGGATTGAACACTGAAGCTTTCTTT
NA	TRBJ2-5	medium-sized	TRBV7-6	CASSLVGQGGTQYF	TGTGCCAGCAGCTTAGTCGGGCAGGGAGGGACCCAGTACTTC
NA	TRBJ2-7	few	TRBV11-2	CASSFGGTYEQYF	TGTGCCAGCAGCTTCGGCGGGACCTACGAGCAGTACTTC
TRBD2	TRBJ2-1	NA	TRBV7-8	CASSLASGRSYNEQFF	TGTGCCAGCAGCTTAGCGAGCGGGAGATCCTACAATGAGCAGTTCTTC
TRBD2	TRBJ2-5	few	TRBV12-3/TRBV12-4	CASSQIGLAGVETQYF	TGTGCCAGCAGTCAAATTGGACTAGCGGGAGTAGAGACCCAGTACTTC
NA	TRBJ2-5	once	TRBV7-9	CASTPRDEQLF	TGTGCCAGCACCCCCCGGGATGAGCAGTTATTC
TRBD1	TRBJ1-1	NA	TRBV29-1	CSVDRTGWTEAFF	TGCAGCGTTGATAGGACAGGGTGGACTGAAGCTTTCTTT
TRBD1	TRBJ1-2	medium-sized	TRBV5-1	CASSLQGHHYGYTF	TGCGCCAGCAGCTTACAGGGGCACCACTATGGCTACACCTTC
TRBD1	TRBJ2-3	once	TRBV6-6	CASSKRQGGTDTQYF	TGTGCCAGCAGCAAACGACAGGGGGGCACAGATACGCAGTATTTT
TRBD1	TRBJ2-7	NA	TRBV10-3	CAITLDRAPFEQYF	TGTGCCATCACGCTGGACAGGGCCCCCTTCGAGCAGTACTTC